The rows below give T cell receptor beta chains drawn from one sample of a study of neurological immune-mediated disorders. TCRdb processed the 5' RACE reads anew with MiXCR; each CDR3 protein has one entry. Counted here are about 80,000 distinct CDR3 sequences, roughly 10% occurring once; the ten biggest clones make up less than 2%. The sequenced sample consisted of PBMCs. These TCRs come from a man aged 50-59 years in good health. Both conserved end residues are part of each CDR3. Fields, in order: J gene, V gene, D gene, clone size, CDR3 protein, CDR3 DNA. D genes are given only for firm matches. Only some rows state a clone size, as once, few, many or a class for expanded clones.

J gene: TRBJ2-2
V gene: TRBV12-3/TRBV12-4
D gene: .
clone size: many
CDR3 protein: CATLGQSNTGELFF
CDR3 DNA: TGTGCCACCCTGGGGCAGTCGAACACCGGGGAGCTGTTTTTT

J gene: TRBJ1-2
V gene: TRBV20-1
D gene: TRBD1
clone size: many
CDR3 protein: CSARGDRGYYGYTF
CDR3 DNA: TGCAGTGCTAGAGGTGACAGGGGGTACTATGGCTACACCTTC

J gene: TRBJ2-7
V gene: TRBV7-2
D gene: .
clone size: few
CDR3 protein: CASSLERFYEQYF
CDR3 DNA: TGTGCCAGCAGCTTAGAGCGCTTTTACGAGCAGTACTTC

J gene: TRBJ2-3
V gene: TRBV28
D gene: TRBD2
clone size: many
CDR3 protein: CASSSGALAGGWDTQYF
CDR3 DNA: TGTGCCAGCAGTTCAGGGGCACTAGCGGGGGGCTGGGATACGCAGTATTTT

J gene: TRBJ2-5
V gene: TRBV2
D gene: TRBD2
clone size: few
CDR3 protein: CASRSTSGETQYF
CDR3 DNA: TGTGCCAGCAGGTCGACTAGCGGCGAGACCCAGTACTTC

J gene: TRBJ1-1
V gene: TRBV15
D gene: .
clone size: .
CDR3 protein: CATSRLPDTEAFF
CDR3 DNA: TGTGCCACCAGCAGACTCCCAGACACTGAAGCTTTCTTT

J gene: TRBJ1-2
V gene: TRBV7-9
D gene: .
clone size: few
CDR3 protein: CASSPSDWGPYGYTF
CDR3 DNA: TGTGCCAGCAGCCCGAGTGATTGGGGCCCCTATGGCTACACCTTC

J gene: TRBJ2-7
V gene: TRBV12-3/TRBV12-4
D gene: TRBD2
clone size: many
CDR3 protein: CASSLRGEAYEQYF
CDR3 DNA: TGTGCCAGCAGTTTACGGGGGGAGGCCTACGAGCAGTACTTC

J gene: TRBJ1-2
V gene: TRBV27
D gene: .
clone size: many
CDR3 protein: CASSSTRPTMFYTF
CDR3 DNA: TGTGCCAGCAGTTCTACCCGGCCAACTATGTTCTACACCTTC

J gene: TRBJ2-1
V gene: TRBV10-3
D gene: .
clone size: many
CDR3 protein: CAISPRHPSSYNEQFF
CDR3 DNA: TGTGCCATCAGTCCGAGGCACCCCAGCTCCTACAATGAGCAGTTCTTC

J gene: TRBJ2-1
V gene: TRBV20-1
D gene: .
clone size: many
CDR3 protein: CSARKASGSYNEQFF
CDR3 DNA: TGCAGTGCTAGAAAAGCCAGCGGCTCCTACAATGAGCAGTTCTTC

J gene: TRBJ2-1
V gene: TRBV7-2
D gene: .
clone size: many
CDR3 protein: CASSLRDKSSYNEQFF
CDR3 DNA: TGTGCCAGCAGCTTACGGGACAAAAGCTCCTACAATGAGCAGTTCTTC

J gene: TRBJ2-1
V gene: TRBV20-1
D gene: .
clone size: many
CDR3 protein: CSARDRTSVDEQFF
CDR3 DNA: TGCAGTGCTAGAGATCGGACGTCAGTCGATGAGCAGTTCTTC

J gene: TRBJ2-7
V gene: TRBV4-1
D gene: TRBD2
clone size: many
CDR3 protein: CASSQGLAGFVEQYF
CDR3 DNA: TGCGCCAGCAGCCAAGGACTAGCGGGATTCGTGGAGCAGTACTTC

J gene: TRBJ1-5
V gene: TRBV12-3/TRBV12-4
D gene: .
clone size: many
CDR3 protein: CASSPGVRNQPQHF
CDR3 DNA: TGTGCCAGCAGCCCCGGGGTGAGGAATCAGCCCCAGCATTTT

J gene: TRBJ2-5
V gene: TRBV4-2
D gene: .
clone size: many
CDR3 protein: CASSQVSVPGTQYF
CDR3 DNA: TGTGCCAGCAGCCAAGTTTCCGTGCCAGGGACCCAGTACTTC

J gene: TRBJ2-1
V gene: TRBV12-3/TRBV12-4
D gene: .
clone size: many
CDR3 protein: CASSSGAGGPRGEQFF
CDR3 DNA: TGTGCCAGCTCCTCAGGGGCTGGAGGGCCTCGCGGTGAGCAGTTCTTC

J gene: TRBJ1-5
V gene: TRBV20-1
D gene: TRBD1
clone size: many
CDR3 protein: CSARTGASNQPQHF
CDR3 DNA: TGCAGTGCTAGGACAGGGGCAAGCAATCAGCCCCAGCATTTT

J gene: TRBJ2-3
V gene: TRBV12-3/TRBV12-4
D gene: .
clone size: many
CDR3 protein: CASNLLQGRTDTQYF
CDR3 DNA: TGTGCCAGCAACCTCCTCCAGGGAAGAACGGATACGCAGTATTTT

J gene: TRBJ1-3
V gene: TRBV27
D gene: TRBD1
clone size: many
CDR3 protein: CASSPGQTTDTIYF
CDR3 DNA: TGTGCCAGCTCTCCGGGACAGACCACGGACACCATATATTTT

J gene: TRBJ2-2
V gene: TRBV7-9
D gene: .
clone size: many
CDR3 protein: CASSLSFENTGELFF
CDR3 DNA: TGTGCCAGCAGCTTATCTTTTGAGAACACCGGGGAGCTGTTTTTT

J gene: TRBJ2-1
V gene: TRBV3-1
D gene: .
clone size: many
CDR3 protein: CASSHWGQDSYNEQFF
CDR3 DNA: TGTGCCAGCAGCCATTGGGGACAAGACTCCTACAATGAGCAGTTCTTC

J gene: TRBJ2-7
V gene: TRBV20-1
D gene: .
clone size: few
CDR3 protein: CSTQRTATGEQYF
CDR3 DNA: TGCAGTACTCAAAGGACAGCCACGGGGGAGCAGTACTTC

J gene: TRBJ2-7
V gene: TRBV7-2
D gene: TRBD1
clone size: many
CDR3 protein: CASSLGDRVHEQYF
CDR3 DNA: TGTGCCAGCAGCTTAGGGGACAGGGTGCACGAGCAGTACTTC

J gene: TRBJ2-1
V gene: TRBV7-2
D gene: TRBD1
clone size: many
CDR3 protein: CASSLGTGNRHNEQFF
CDR3 DNA: TGTGCCAGCAGCTTGGGGACAGGGAACCGCCACAATGAGCAGTTCTTC

J gene: TRBJ2-7
V gene: TRBV29-1
D gene: TRBD2
clone size: few
CDR3 protein: CSALMNTGTSGTLHLYEQYF
CDR3 DNA: TGCAGCGCCCTGATGAATACCGGGACTAGCGGGACCCTCCACCTCTACGAGCAGTACTTC

J gene: TRBJ2-1
V gene: TRBV9
D gene: TRBD1
clone size: many
CDR3 protein: CASSVATGSYNEQFF
CDR3 DNA: TGTGCCAGCAGCGTAGCGACAGGGTCGTACAATGAGCAGTTCTTC

J gene: TRBJ2-1
V gene: TRBV15
D gene: .
clone size: few
CDR3 protein: CATSRDLPNEQFF
CDR3 DNA: TGTGCCACCAGCAGAGATCTCCCCAATGAGCAGTTCTTC

J gene: TRBJ1-1
V gene: TRBV20-1
D gene: TRBD1
clone size: many
CDR3 protein: CSAEGRQGGNTEAFF
CDR3 DNA: TGCAGTGCGGAAGGGAGACAGGGAGGGAACACTGAAGCTTTCTTT

J gene: TRBJ2-7
V gene: TRBV28
D gene: .
clone size: many
CDR3 protein: CASSLVWLGGRPGEQYF
CDR3 DNA: TGTGCCAGCAGTTTAGTGTGGCTGGGGGGCAGGCCGGGAGAGCAGTACTTC

J gene: TRBJ1-4
V gene: TRBV30
D gene: .
clone size: .
CDR3 protein: CAWSVYAGREKLFF
CDR3 DNA: TGTGCCTGGAGTGTATACGCAGGGCGAGAAAAACTGTTTTTT

J gene: TRBJ2-7
V gene: TRBV6-6
D gene: TRBD1
clone size: many
CDR3 protein: CASREGQGSYEQYF
CDR3 DNA: TGTGCCAGCAGGGAGGGACAGGGAAGCTACGAGCAGTACTTC

J gene: TRBJ1-3
V gene: TRBV10-3
D gene: .
clone size: many
CDR3 protein: CAISHGMRAGNTIYF
CDR3 DNA: TGTGCCATCAGTCACGGGATGCGGGCTGGAAACACCATATATTTT